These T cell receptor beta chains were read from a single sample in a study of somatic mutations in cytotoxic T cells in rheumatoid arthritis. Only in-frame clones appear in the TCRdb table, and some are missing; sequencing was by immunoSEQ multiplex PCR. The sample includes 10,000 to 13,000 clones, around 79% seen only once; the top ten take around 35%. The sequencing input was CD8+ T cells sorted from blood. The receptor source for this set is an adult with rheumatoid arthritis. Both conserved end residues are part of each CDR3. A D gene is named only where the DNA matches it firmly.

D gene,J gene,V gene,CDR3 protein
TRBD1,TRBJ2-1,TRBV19,CASSTRDRLNEQFF
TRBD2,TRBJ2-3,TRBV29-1,CSVEDLSRTSGTDTQYF
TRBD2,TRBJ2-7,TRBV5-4,CASSIAGGRYEQYF
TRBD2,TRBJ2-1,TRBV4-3,CASSLGLAGALNEQFF
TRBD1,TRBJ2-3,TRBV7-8,CASSSTDRKQAWDTQYF
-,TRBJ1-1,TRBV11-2,CASSLGVWGQPYTEAFF
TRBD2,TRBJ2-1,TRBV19,CASKATSGSYNEQFF
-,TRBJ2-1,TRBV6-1,CASSENSLLQLYSYNEQFF
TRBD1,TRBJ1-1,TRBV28,CASSFPGGRSEAFF
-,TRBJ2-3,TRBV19,CASSIEAASPTQYF
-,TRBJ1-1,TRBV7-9,CASSDHVKTEAFF
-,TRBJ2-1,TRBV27,CASSLDRGEWEHNEQFF
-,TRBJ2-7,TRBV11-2,CASSFGTGDYEQYF
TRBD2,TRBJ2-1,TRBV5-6,CASSLEAGGPANEQFF
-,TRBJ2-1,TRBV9,CASSVVDSHNEQFF
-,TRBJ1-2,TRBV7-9,CASSGVRWLGVFGYTF
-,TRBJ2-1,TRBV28,CASKPAGPHNEQFF
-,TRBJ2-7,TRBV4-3,CASSQDTSSTYEQYF
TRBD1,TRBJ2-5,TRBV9,CASSAPGQGAKETQYF
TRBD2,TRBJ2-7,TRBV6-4,CASSDSGLFGGVPYEQYF
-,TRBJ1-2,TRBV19,CASSIVASRVGGYTF
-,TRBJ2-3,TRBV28,CASSLDSSTDTQYF
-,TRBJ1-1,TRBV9,CASSVGGTEAFF
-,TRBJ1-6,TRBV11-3,CASSLGYYNSPLHF
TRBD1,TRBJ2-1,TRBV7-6,CASSLWQGVGNEQFF
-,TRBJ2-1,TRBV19,CASSIGDGTSYNEQFF
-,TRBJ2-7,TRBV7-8,CASSPSAADEQYF
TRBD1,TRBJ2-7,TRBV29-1,CSVLTGTFYEQYF
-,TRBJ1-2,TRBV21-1,CASSKGTGTGYTF
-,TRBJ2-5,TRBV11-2,CASGPGGRGSTPIRETQYF
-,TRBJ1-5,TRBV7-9,CASSFKNSNQPQHF
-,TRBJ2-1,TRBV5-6,CASSLARYNEQFF
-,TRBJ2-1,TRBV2,CAYLPSTGRGEQFF
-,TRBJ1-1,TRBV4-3,CASSQDRTGWNTEAFF
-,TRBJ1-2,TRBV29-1,CSVVGDRHSNYGYTF